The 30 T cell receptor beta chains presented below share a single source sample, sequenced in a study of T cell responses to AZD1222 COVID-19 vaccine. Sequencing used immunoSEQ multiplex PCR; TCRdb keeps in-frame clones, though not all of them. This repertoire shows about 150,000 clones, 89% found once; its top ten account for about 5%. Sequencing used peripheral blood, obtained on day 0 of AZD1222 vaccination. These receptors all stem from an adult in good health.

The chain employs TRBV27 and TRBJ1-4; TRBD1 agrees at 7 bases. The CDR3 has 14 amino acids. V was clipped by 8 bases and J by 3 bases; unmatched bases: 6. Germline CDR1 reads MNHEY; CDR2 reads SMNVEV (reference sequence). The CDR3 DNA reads TGTGCCAGCGGACAGGATTCCCCTAATGAAAAACTGTTTTTT. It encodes CASGQDSPNEKLFF.

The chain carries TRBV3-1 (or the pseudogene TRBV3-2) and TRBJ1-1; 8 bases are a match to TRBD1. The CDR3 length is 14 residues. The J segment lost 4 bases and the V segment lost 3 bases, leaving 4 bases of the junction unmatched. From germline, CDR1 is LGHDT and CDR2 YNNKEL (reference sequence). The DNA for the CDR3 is TGTGCCAGCAGCCATGATACAGGGGGCACTGAAGCTTTCTTT. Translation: CASSHDTGGTEAFF.

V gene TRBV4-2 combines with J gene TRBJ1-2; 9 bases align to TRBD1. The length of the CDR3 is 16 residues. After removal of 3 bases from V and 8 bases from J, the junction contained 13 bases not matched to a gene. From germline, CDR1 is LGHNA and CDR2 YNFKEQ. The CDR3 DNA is TGTGCCAGCAGCCAGGGACCGGGACAGGGCGTGGAGGGCTACACCTTC. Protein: CASSQGPGQGVEGYTF.

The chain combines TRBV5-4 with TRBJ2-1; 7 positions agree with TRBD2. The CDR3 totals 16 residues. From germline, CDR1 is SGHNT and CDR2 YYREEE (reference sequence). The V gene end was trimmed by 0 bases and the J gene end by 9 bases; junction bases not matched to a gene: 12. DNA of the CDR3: TGTGCCAGCAGCTTGGTGGCCGCGGCGGGAGCGGGTGAGCAGTTCTTC. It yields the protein CASSLVAAAGAGEQFF.

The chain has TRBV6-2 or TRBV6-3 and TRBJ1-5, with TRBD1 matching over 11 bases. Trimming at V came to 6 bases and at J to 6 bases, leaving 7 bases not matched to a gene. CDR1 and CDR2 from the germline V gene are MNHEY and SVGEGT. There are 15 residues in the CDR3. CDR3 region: CASSSGQGATQPQHF. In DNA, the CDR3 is TGTGCCAGCAGCTCTGGACAGGGGGCCACTCAGCCCCAGCATTTT.

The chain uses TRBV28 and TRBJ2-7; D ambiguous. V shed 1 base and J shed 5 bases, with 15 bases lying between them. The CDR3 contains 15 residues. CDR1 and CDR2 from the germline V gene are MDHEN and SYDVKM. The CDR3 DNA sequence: TGTGCCAGCAGTTTATCTGGGGTGGGCTGGGACGAGCAGTACTTC. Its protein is CASSLSGVGWDEQYF.

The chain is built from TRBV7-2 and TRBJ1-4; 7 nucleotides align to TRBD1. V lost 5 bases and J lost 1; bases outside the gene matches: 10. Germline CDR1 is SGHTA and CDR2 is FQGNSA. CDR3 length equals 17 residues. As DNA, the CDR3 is TGTGCCAGCAGCCCCCGGACGACAGGGAGAACTAATGAAAAACTGTTTTTT. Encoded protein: CASSPRTTGRTNEKLFF.

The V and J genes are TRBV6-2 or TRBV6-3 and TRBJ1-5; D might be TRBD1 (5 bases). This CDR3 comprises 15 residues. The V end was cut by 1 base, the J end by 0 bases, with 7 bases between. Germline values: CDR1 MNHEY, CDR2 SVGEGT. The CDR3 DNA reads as TGTGCCAGCAGTTACTGGGGGTATAGCAATCAGCCCCAGCATTTT. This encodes CASSYWGYSNQPQHF.

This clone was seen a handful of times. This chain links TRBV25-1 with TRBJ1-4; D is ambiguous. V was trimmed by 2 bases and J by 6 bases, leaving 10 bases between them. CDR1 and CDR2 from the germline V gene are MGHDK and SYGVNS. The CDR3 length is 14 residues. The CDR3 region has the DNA TGTGCCAGCAGTGAAGCCAAATTAGATGAAAAACTGTTTTTT. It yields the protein CASSEAKLDEKLFF.

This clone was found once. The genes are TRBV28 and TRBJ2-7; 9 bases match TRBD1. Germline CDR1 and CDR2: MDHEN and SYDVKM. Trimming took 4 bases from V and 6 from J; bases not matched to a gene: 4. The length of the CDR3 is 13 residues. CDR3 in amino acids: CASSSGQGSEQYF. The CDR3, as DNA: TGTGCCAGCAGTTCGGGACAGGGAAGCGAGCAGTACTTC.

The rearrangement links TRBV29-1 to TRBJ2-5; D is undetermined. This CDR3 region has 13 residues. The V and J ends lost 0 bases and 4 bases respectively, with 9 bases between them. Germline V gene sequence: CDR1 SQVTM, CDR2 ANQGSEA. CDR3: CSVEEWGRETQYF. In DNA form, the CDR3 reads TGCAGCGTTGAAGAATGGGGTAGAGAGACCCAGTACTTC.

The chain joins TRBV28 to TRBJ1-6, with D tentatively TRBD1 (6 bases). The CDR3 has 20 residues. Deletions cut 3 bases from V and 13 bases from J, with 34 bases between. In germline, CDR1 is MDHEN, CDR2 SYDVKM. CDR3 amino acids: CASSLDTVNLNRVAGPPLHF. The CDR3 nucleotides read TGTGCCAGCAGTTTGGACACAGTTAACCTAAACAGGGTGGCTGGCCCCCCCCTCCACTTT.

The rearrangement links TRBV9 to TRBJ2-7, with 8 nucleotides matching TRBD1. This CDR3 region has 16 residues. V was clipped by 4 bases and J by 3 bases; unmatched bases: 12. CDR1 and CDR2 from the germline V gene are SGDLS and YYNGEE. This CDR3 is CASSFAGDRLDYEQYF. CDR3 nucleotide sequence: TGTGCCAGCAGCTTTGCCGGGGACAGGTTGGACTACGAGCAGTACTTC.

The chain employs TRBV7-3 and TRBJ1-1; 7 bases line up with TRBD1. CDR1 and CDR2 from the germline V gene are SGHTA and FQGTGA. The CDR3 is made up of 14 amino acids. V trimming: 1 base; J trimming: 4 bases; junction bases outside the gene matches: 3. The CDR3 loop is CASSLRQGPTEAFF. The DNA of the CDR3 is TGTGCCAGCAGCTTAAGACAGGGACCCACTGAAGCTTTCTTT.

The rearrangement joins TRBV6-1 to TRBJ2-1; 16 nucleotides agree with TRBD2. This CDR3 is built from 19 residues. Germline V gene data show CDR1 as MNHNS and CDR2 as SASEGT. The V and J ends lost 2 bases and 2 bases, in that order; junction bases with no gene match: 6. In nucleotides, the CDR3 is TGTGCCAGCAGTGAAATGGGGACTAGCGGGGGGGCCCCCTACAATGAGCAGTTCTTC. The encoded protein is CASSEMGTSGGAPYNEQFF.

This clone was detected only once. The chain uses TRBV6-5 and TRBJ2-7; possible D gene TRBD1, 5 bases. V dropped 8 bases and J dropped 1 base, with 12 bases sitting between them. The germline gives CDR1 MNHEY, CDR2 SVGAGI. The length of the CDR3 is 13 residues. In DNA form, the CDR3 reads TGTGCCAGCCTAGGGGATAATTCCTACGAGCAGTACTTC. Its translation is CASLGDNSYEQYF.

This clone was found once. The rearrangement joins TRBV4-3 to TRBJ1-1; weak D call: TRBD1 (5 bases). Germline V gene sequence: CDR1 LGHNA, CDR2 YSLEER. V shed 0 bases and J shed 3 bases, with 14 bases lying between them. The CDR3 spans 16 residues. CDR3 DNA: TGCGCCAGCAGCCAAGACTACGCGGGGGGGGACACTGAAGCTTTCTTT. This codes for CASSQDYAGGDTEAFF.

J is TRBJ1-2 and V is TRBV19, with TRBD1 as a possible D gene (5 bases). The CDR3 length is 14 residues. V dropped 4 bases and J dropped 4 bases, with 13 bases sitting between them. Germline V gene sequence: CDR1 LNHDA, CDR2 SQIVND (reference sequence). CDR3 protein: CASSSTGRSYGYTF. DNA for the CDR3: TGTGCCAGTAGTAGCACGGGACGGAGCTATGGCTACACCTTC.

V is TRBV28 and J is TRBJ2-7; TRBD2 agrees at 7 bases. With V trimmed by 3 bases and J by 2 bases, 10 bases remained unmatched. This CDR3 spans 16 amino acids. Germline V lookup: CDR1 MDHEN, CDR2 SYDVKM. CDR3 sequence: CASSFALGLLTYEQYF. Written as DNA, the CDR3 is TGTGCCAGCAGTTTTGCCTTGGGACTACTTACCTACGAGCAGTACTTC. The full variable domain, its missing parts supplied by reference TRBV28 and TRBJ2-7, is DVKVTQSSRYLVKRTGEKVFLECVQDMDHENMFWYRQDPGLGLRLIYFSYDVKMKEKGDIPEGYSVSREKKERFSLILESASTNQTSMYLCASSFALGLLTYEQYFGPGTRLTVT.

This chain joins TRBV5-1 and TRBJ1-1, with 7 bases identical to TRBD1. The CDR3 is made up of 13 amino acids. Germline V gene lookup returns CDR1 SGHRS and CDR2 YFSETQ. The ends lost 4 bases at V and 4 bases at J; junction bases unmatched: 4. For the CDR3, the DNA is TGCGCCAGCAGCGAAGCAGGGGGCACTGAAGCTTTCTTT. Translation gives CASSEAGGTEAFF.

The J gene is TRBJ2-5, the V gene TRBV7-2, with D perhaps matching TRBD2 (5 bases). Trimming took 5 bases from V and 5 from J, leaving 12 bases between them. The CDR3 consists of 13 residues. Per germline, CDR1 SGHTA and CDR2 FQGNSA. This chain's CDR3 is CASSPFRRETQYF. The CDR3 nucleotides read TGTGCCAGCAGCCCTTTTAGGAGGGAGACCCAGTACTTC.

As DNA, the CDR3 is TGTGCCAGCAGCTCGACGGAGGGCCGCTACAATGAGCAGTTCTTC. It codes for CASSSTEGRYNEQFF. The rearrangement uses TRBV7-6 and TRBJ2-1; the D gene is possibly TRBD2 (6 bases). The CDR3 covers 15 residues. Germline V lookup: CDR1 SGHVS, CDR2 FNYEAQ. V shed 4 bases and J shed 3 bases, with 13 bases lying between them.

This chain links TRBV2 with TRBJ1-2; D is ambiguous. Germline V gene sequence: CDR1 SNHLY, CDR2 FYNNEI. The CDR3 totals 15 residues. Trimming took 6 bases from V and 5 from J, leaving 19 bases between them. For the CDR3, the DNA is TGTGCCAGCAGGGGCCTGAGGGCGGCGGGTTATGGCTACACCTTC. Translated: CASRGLRAAGYGYTF.

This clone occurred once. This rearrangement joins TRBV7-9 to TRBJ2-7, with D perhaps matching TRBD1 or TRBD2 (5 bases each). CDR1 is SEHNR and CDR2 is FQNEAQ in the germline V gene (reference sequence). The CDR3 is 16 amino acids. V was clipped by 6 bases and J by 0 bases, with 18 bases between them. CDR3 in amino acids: CASRNSGTYISYEQYF. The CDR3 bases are TGTGCCAGCAGAAACTCCGGGACCTACATCTCCTACGAGCAGTACTTC. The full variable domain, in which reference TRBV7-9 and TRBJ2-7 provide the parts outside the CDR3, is DTGVSQNPRHKITKRGQNVTFRCDPISEHNRLYWYRQTLGQGPEFLTYFQNEAQLEKSRLLSDRFSAERPKGSFSTLEIQRTEQGDSAMYLCASRNSGTYISYEQYFGPGTRLTVT.

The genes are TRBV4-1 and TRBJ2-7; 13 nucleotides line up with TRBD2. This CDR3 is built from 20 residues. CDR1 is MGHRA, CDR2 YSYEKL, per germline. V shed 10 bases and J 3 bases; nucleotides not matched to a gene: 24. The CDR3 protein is CATPRPQETSGRHRFYEQYF. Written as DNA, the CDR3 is TGCGCCACCCCCCGACCGCAGGAGACTAGCGGGAGGCACAGGTTCTACGAGCAGTACTTC.

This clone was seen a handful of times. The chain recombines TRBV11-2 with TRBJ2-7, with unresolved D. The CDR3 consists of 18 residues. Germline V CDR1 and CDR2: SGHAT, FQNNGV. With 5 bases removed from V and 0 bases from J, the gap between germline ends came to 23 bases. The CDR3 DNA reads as TGTGCCAGCAGCCGGAACCCACGTAGGAGTTACAGCTCCTACGAGCAGTACTTC. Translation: CASSRNPRRSYSSYEQYF.

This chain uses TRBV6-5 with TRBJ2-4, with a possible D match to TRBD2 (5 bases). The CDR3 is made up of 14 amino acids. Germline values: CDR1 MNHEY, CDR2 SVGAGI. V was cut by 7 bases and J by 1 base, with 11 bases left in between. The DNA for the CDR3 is TGTGCCAGCAATGCTGGAGGTGCCAAAAACATTCAGTACTTC. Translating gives CASNAGGAKNIQYF.

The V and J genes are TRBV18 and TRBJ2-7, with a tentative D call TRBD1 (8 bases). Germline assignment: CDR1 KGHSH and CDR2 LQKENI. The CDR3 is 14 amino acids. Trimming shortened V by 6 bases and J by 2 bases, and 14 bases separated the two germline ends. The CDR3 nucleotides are TGTGCCAGCTCGCGGACAGGGACTACCTACGAGCAGTACTTC. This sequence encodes CASSRTGTTYEQYF.

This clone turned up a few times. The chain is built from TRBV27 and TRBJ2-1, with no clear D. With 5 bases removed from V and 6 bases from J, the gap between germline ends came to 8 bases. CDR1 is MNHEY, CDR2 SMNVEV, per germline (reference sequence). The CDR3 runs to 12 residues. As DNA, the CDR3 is TGTGCCAGCAGTGTCAAGGGCAATGAGCAGTTCTTC. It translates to CASSVKGNEQFF.

The CDR3 region has the DNA TGTGCCAGCAGTTCTTCCGGGACAGGGACCTACGAGCAGTACTTC. This gives the protein CASSSSGTGTYEQYF. The rearrangement joins TRBV6-2 or TRBV6-3 to TRBJ2-7; 9 positions agree with TRBD1. The germline V gene encodes CDR1 MNHEY and CDR2 SVGEGT. The CDR3 spans 15 residues. J was trimmed by 2 bases and V by 4 bases; bases with no gene match: 6.